This T cell receptor beta chain was found in a study of shared clonotypes between healthy human individuals. The assay was immunoSEQ multiplex PCR, and TCRdb's table has in-frame clones only and misses some. The sample carries over a million clones, approximately 70% recorded once. Sequencing input: memory CD4+ T cells sorted from blood. The subset denotes: CD45RA-negative fraction. The TCR sequence derives from a man aged 18 to 35 in good health.

The CDR3 loop is CSATGEKGTDTQYF. CDR3 nucleotide sequence: TGCAGCGCGACAGGGGAGAAGGGCACAGATACGCAGTATTTT. This chain links TRBV29-1 with TRBJ2-3; 8 nucleotides align to TRBD1. V was clipped by 7 bases and J by 1 base; unmatched bases: 7. CDR3 size: 14 residues. Germline assignment: CDR1 SQVTM and CDR2 ANQGSEA.